This TCR beta chain appears in the sequencing data of a study of cytomegalovirus exposure and HLA in healthy donors. General study results and limits: In an earlier analysis, most TCR beta V segments were productive about 87% or about 30% of the time.

Use of 60 Vbeta and 13 Jbeta primers characterized the PCR. Profiling relied on immunoSEQ multiplex PCR, and the TCRdb table lists in-frame clones only, not all of them. The sample yields about 110,000 clones, about 64% seen once. Germline V gene sequence: CDR1 SGHRS, CDR2 YFSETQ. Between the trimmed V and J ends, which lost 6 bases and 4 bases, there was a span of 13 bases. The CDR3 contains 13 residues. With regard to this clone: Its antigen remains unknown.

When sampled, the donors appeared nominally healthy, though they likely had unrecorded immune exposures. The sequence came from a man between 18 and 29 years old in good health and CMV-seropositive. Sequenced: PBMCs. This chain links TRBV5-1 with TRBJ1-1, with D possibly TRBD1 on 6 matching bases. DNA of the CDR3: TGCGCCAGCACCCTGGGGGGGGCCACTGAAGCTTTCTTT. Protein sequence: CASTLGGATEAFF. Together with reference TRBV5-1 and TRBJ1-1, the CDR3 gives the full variable domain: KAGVTQTPRYLIKTRGQQVTLSCSPISGHRSVSWYQQTPGQGLQFLFEYFSETQRNKGNFPGRFSGRQFSNSRSEMNVSTLELGDSALYLCASTLGGATEAFFGQGTRLTVV.